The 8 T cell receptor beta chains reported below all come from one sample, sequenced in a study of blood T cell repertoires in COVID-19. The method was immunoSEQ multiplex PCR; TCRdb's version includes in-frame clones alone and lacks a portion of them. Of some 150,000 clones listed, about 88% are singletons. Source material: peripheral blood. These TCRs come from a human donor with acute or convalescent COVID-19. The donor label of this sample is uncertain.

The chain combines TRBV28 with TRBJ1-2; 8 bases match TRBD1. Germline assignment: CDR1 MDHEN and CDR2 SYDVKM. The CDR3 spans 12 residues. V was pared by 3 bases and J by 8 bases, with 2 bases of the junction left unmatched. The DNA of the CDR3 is TGTGCCAGCAGTTTGACAGGGGAAGGCTACACCTTC. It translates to CASSLTGEGYTF.

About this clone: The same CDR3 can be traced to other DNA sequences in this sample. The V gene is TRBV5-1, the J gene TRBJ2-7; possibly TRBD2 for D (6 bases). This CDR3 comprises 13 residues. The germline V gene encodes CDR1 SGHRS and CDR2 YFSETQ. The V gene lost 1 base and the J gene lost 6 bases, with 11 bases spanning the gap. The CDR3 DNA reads TGCGCCAGCAGCTTGTCTCCCGGGGGCGAGCAGTACGTC. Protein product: CASSLSPGGEQYV.

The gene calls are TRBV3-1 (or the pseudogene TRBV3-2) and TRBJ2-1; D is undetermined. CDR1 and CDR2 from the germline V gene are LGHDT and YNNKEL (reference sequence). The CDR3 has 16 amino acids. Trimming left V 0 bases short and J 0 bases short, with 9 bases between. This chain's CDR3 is CASSQERWSSYNEQFF. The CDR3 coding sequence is TGTGCCAGCAGCCAAGAAAGGTGGAGCTCCTACAATGAGCAGTTCTTC.

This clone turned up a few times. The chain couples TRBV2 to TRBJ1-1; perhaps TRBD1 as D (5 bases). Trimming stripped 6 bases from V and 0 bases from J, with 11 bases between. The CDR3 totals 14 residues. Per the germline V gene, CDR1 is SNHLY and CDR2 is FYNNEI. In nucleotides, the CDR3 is TGTGCCAGCAGGGACACCCTAATGAACACTGAAGCTTTCTTT. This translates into CASRDTLMNTEAFF.

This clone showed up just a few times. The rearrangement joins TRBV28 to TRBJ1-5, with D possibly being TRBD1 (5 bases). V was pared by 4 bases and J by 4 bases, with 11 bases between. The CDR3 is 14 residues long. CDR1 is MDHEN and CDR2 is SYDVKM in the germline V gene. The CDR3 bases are TGTGCCAGCAGTTCCGGGGGGACTAATCAGCCCCAGCATTTT. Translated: CASSSGGTNQPQHF. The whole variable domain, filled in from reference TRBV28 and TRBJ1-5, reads DVKVTQSSRYLVKRTGEKVFLECVQDMDHENMFWYRQDPGLGLRLIYFSYDVKMKEKGDIPEGYSVSREKKERFSLILESASTNQTSMYLCASSSGGTNQPQHFGDGTRLSIL.

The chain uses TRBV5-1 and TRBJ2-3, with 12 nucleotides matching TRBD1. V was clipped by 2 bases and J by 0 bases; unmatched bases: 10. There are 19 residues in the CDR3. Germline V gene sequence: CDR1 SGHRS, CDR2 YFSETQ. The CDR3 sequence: CASSLTPGQGASSTDTQYF. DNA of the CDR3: TGCGCCAGCAGCTTAACTCCGGGACAGGGGGCCTCGAGCACAGATACGCAGTATTTT.

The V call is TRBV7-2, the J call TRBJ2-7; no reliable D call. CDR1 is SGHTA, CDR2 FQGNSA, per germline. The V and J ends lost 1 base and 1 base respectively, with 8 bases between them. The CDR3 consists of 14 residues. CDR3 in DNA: TGTGCCAGCAGCTTAGATTCTGCGTCCTACGAGCAGTACTTC. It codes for CASSLDSASYEQYF.

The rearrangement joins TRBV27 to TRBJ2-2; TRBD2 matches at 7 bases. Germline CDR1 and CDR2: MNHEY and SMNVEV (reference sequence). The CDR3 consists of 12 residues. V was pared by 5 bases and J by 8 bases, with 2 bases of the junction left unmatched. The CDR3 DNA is TGTGCCAGCAGTCGGACTAGGGGGGAGCTGTTTTTT. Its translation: CASSRTRGELFF.